This TCR beta chain was documented in a study of beta chain features in type 1 diabetes. Study-level results: There were fewer insertions and more deletions at the VDJ junctions of type 1 diabetes patients. For Type 1 diabetes patients, all four CD4+ subsets carried TCRB CDR3s that were moderately but significantly shorter.

This CDR3 contains 14 residues. Trimming cost V 1 base and J 5 bases, with 11 bases left between them. Germline CDR1 reads MDHEN; CDR2 reads SYDVKM. This clone has a handful of counts. No antigen is known for it. Expressed TCRB transcripts were sequenced after all isolated RNA was converted to cDNA. About 3.7 million reads per sample were averaged for naive, central memory and regulatory samples. Data came from immunoSEQ multiplex PCR; TCRdb stores just in-frame clones and leaves some out. The profile covers some 370,000 clones, with roughly a tenth appearing a single time and over 0.45% taken by the ten largest. Each sorted fraction was over 95% pure.

The TCR was taken from a man aged 25 to 40 with type 1 diabetes. The sequencing input was central memory CD4+ T cells from blood. V and J are TRBV28 and TRBJ2-5; a possible D gene is TRBD2 (6 bases). The CDR3 sequence is CASSLSGVYETQYF. In DNA, the CDR3 is TGTGCCAGCAGTTTATCGGGGGTTTACGAGACCCAGTACTTC. The complete variable domain, with remaining parts taken from reference TRBV28 and TRBJ2-5, reads DVKVTQSSRYLVKRTGEKVFLECVQDMDHENMFWYRQDPGLGLRLIYFSYDVKMKEKGDIPEGYSVSREKKERFSLILESASTNQTSMYLCASSLSGVYETQYFGPGTRLLVL.